These 22 T cell receptor beta chains were sequenced from one sample in a study of T cells in Graves' hyperthyroidism and ophthalmopathy. RNA transcripts yielded amplified TCR beta CDR3 regions. When the TCR CDR3 underwent first-round RT-PCR, the HTBI primer set was used. TCRdb called the multiplex PCR reads again in MiXCR, with one record for every CDR3 protein. In the table there are about 360,000 distinct CDR3 sequences, approximately 19% of which are singletons. Material for sequencing was blood. These receptors were obtained from a woman between 18 and 30 years old with Graves' hyperthyroidism.

The table lists this clonotype with many counts. The rearrangement uses TRBV15 and TRBJ2-2; D is perhaps TRBD1 or TRBD2 (5 bases each). CDR1 is LNHNV and CDR2 is YYDKDF in the germline V gene (reference sequence). V lost 1 base and J 0 bases, leaving 9 bases between the germline ends. The CDR3 sequence is 16 residues long. The CDR3 region has the DNA TGTGCCACCAGCAGAGCTCAGGGACCGAACACCGGGGAGCTGTTTTTT. This encodes CATSRAQGPNTGELFF.

This clonotype was observed at least ten times. This chain uses TRBV2 with TRBJ1-1; D not certain. Germline V CDR1 and CDR2: SNHLY, FYNNEI. The V gene lost 2 bases and the J gene lost 3 bases, with 7 bases spanning the gap. The CDR3 totals 13 residues. Here the CDR3 DNA reads TGTGCCAGCAGTGAATGGATTTACACTGAAGCTTTCTTT. It specifies CASSEWIYTEAFF.

This clonotype has only a few counts. This may be a read error, as it is one base from a much larger clone. This sequence joins TRBV6-2 or TRBV6-3 and TRBJ2-5, with D uncertain. The CDR3 is 12 residues long. CDR1 is MNHEY and CDR2 is SVGEGT in the germline V gene. DNA for the CDR3: TGTGCCAGCAGTTACCCCCTCGAGATCCAGTACTTC. Its translation is CASSYPLEIQYF.

In this sample, this clonotype turned up many times. The chain recombines TRBV18 with TRBJ1-1; maybe TRBD1 (6 bases). Trimming pared 4 bases from V and 1 base from J, leaving 13 bases between. CDR1 is KGHSH and CDR2 is LQKENI in the germline V gene. The CDR3 runs to 15 residues. The CDR3 coding sequence is TGTGCCAGCTCACGAGCGGGACACCAGAACACTGAAGCTTTCTTT. Its translation is CASSRAGHQNTEAFF.

This clonotype was counted many times. This rearrangement joins TRBV28 to TRBJ1-1, with TRBD1 matching over 9 bases. V shed 9 bases and J 2 bases; nucleotides not matched to a gene: 1. The CDR3 sequence is 12 residues long. Germline assignment: CDR1 MDHEN and CDR2 SYDVKM. In DNA form, the CDR3 reads TGTGCCAGTACAGGGGGCAACACTGAAGCTTTCTTT. It encodes CASTGGNTEAFF.

This clonotype was observed many times. The V and J genes are TRBV24-1 and TRBJ2-3; 13 positions agree with TRBD2. Trimming took 3 bases from V and 2 from J; bases not matched to a gene: 4. The CDR3 is 17 amino acids. Germline V gives CDR1 KGHDR, CDR2 SFDVKD. CDR3 nucleotides: TGTGCCACCAGTGATCCCGGACTAGCGGGGGCCACAGATACGCAGTATTTT. The encoded protein is CATSDPGLAGATDTQYF.

Many counts were recorded for this clonotype. J is TRBJ1-2 and V is TRBV12-3 or TRBV12-4; the D gene is possibly TRBD1 (5 bases). The ends were cut back, 6 bases at V and 11 bases at J, with 25 bases in the middle. CDR3 length: 15 amino acids. The CDR3 protein is CASSKSWDGSRLYTF. DNA for the CDR3: TGTGCCAGCAGCAAAAGTTGGGACGGCTCCCGATTATACACCTTC.

This clonotype was detected ten times or more. The V call is TRBV4-1, the J call TRBJ1-3; no definite D call. The CDR3 runs to 13 residues. The germline CDR1 and CDR2 sequences are MGHRA and YSYEKL. V shed 1 base and J shed 7 bases, with 8 bases lying between them. The CDR3 protein is CASSQVQRNTIYF. The CDR3 DNA sequence: TGCGCCAGCAGCCAAGTTCAACGGAACACCATATATTTT.

This clonotype was counted many times. This rearrangement joins TRBV4-2 to TRBJ2-7; a possible D gene is TRBD2 (5 bases). V lost 5 bases and J lost 2, with 13 bases in between. Germline V gives CDR1 LGHNA, CDR2 YNFKEQ. The CDR3 has 14 residues. CDR3 sequence reads: CASSSEGIPYEQYF. CDR3 DNA: TGTGCCAGCAGCTCAGAGGGTATTCCCTACGAGCAGTACTTC.

This sequence joins TRBV20-1 and TRBJ2-2, with unresolved D. Germline loops: CDR1 DFQATT, CDR2 SNEGSKA (reference sequence). The CDR3 is made up of 11 amino acids. Trimming removed 6 bases at V and 6 bases at J, with 8 bases between. The CDR3 region is CSAGEPGELFF. The CDR3 nucleotides read TGCAGTGCCGGCGAGCCCGGGGAGCTGTTTTTT.

Ten or more counts support this clonotype. The rearrangement uses TRBV27 and TRBJ1-5; D ambiguous. CDR1 is MNHEY and CDR2 is SMNVEV in the germline V gene (reference sequence). The ends were cut back, 2 bases at V and 0 bases at J, with 8 bases in the middle. This CDR3 is built from 15 residues. CDR3 nucleotide sequence: TGTGCCAGCAGTTTACGGCCTTTTAGCAATCAGCCCCAGCATTTT. It is translated as CASSLRPFSNQPQHF.

The chain has TRBV10-1 and TRBJ2-2; TRBD1 aligns across 8 bases. Losses at the gene ends were 10 bases for V and 4 bases for J; bases not matched to a gene: 5. CDR1 WNHNN and CDR2 SYGVQD come from the germline V gene (reference sequence). The CDR3 consists of 13 residues. The CDR3 sequence: CATSQGATGELFF. The DNA of the CDR3 is TGCGCCACCTCTCAGGGGGCCACCGGGGAGCTGTTTTTT.

There are many counts of this clonotype. The chain couples TRBV9 to TRBJ1-1; D is possibly TRBD1 (6 bases). Trimming removed 0 bases from V and 5 bases from J, with 11 bases in between. The CDR3 extends over 14 amino acids. The germline V gene encodes CDR1 SGDLS and CDR2 YYNGEE. CDR3 DNA sequence: TGTGCCAGCAGCGTAGGGGGGGGCGGGACTGAAGCTTTCTTT. It translates to CASSVGGGGTEAFF.

This clonotype was counted many times. J is TRBJ1-5 and V is TRBV19, with 11 nucleotides matching TRBD1. Germline V gene lookup returns CDR1 LNHDA and CDR2 SQIVND (reference sequence). The V segment lost 1 base and the J segment 7 bases; nucleotides outside the gene matches: 3. The CDR3 extends over 15 amino acids. CDR3 sequence (DNA): TGTGCCAGTAGTATAGGGACAGGGGGCTTCCAGCCCCAGCATTTT. Protein sequence: CASSIGTGGFQPQHF.

V is TRBV3-1 and J is TRBJ2-7; TRBD1 might be the D (6 bases). The length of the CDR3 is 15 residues. Between the trimmed V and J ends, which lost 3 bases and 0 bases, there was a span of 12 bases. Germline V gene sequence: CDR1 LGHDT, CDR2 YNNKEL (reference sequence). The CDR3 spells CASSQLKGDSYEQYF. CDR3 DNA: TGTGCCAGCAGCCAGCTCAAGGGGGACTCCTACGAGCAGTACTTC.

This clonotype has more than one count but fewer than ten. The chain combines TRBV28 with TRBJ2-7; TRBD2 matches at 10 bases. The V and J ends lost 6 bases and 3 bases, in that order; junction bases with no gene match: 17. Per germline, CDR1 MDHEN and CDR2 SYDVKM. The CDR3 has 18 residues. CDR3 sequence: CASSSKHPLLAGNYEQYF. For the CDR3, the DNA is TGTGCCAGCAGCTCTAAACACCCCTTACTAGCGGGAAACTACGAGCAGTACTTC.

The V call is TRBV6-1, the J call TRBJ1-1, with D perhaps matching TRBD1 (6 bases). CDR3 length equals 12 residues. The germline V gene encodes CDR1 MNHNS and CDR2 SASEGT. V shed 6 bases and J shed 6 bases, with 11 bases lying between them. The CDR3 region is CASRAGVSEAFF. CDR3 coding DNA: TGTGCCAGCAGAGCAGGGGTTTCTGAAGCTTTCTTT.

Ten or more counts support this clonotype. This chain's CDR3 is CASSSQARGWETQYF. CDR3 bases: TGCGCCAGCAGCTCCCAGGCGCGGGGGTGGGAGACCCAGTACTTC. The chain is built from TRBV10-2 and TRBJ2-5; 7 nucleotides line up with TRBD2. J gave up 5 bases and V 6 bases, and 12 bases lay outside the gene matches. CDR3 length: 15 residues. Germline-derived CDR1 and CDR2 are WSHSY and SAAADI.

This clonotype was seen only a few times. The chain recombines TRBV18 with TRBJ2-7; no reliable D call. Germline CDR1 and CDR2: KGHSH and LQKENI. Trimming removed 3 bases from V and 1 base from J, with 10 bases in between. The CDR3 is made up of 14 amino acids. This chain's CDR3 is CASSPQPASYEQYF. The CDR3 nucleotides are TGTGCCAGCTCACCCCAGCCGGCATCCTACGAGCAGTACTTC.

This clonotype was recorded many times. The chain is built from TRBV2 and TRBJ1-1, with D unclear. The ends were cut back, 1 base at V and 9 bases at J, with 12 bases in the middle. Germline CDR1 reads SNHLY; CDR2 reads FYNNEI. The CDR3 sequence is 13 residues long. The CDR3: CASSEESSYKAFF. The DNA for the CDR3 is TGTGCCAGCAGTGAAGAGTCCTCCTACAAAGCTTTCTTT.

As for this clonotype: One end of the junction is discordant with germline, which a read error may explain. The chain is built from TRBV6-1 and TRBJ1-1, with D hard to call. CDR1 is MNHNS, CDR2 SASEGT, per germline. The CDR3 has 13 amino acids. This CDR3 reads CASNEFGNTEAFF. CDR3 DNA sequence: TGTGCCAGCAATGAATTTGGGAACACTGAAGCTTTCTTT.

There are many counts of this clonotype. CDR3 in DNA: TGTGCCAGCAGTGAAGATTTGTCGATGGCTGAAGCTTTCTTT. Protein product: CASSEDLSMAEAFF. This chain connects TRBV6-1 to TRBJ1-1; D gene ambiguous. V gave up 1 base and J gave up 6 bases, with 12 bases separating them. The CDR3 runs to 14 residues. Looked up from germline, CDR1 is MNHNS and CDR2 is SASEGT.